The source of this T cell receptor beta chain is a study of control samples from healthy donors and cancer patients. Sequencing used immunoSEQ multiplex PCR; TCRdb keeps in-frame clones, though not all of them. The table lists about 220,000 clones, just under 95% of them singletons, with more than 1.3% in the top ten. The CDR3 has 15 amino acids. Trimming pared 5 bases from V and 4 bases from J, leaving 15 bases between. The germline V gene has CDR1 ENHRY and CDR2 SYGVKD. The receptor's source is a man aged 50 to 59 in good health. The rearrangement links TRBV10-3 to TRBJ1-3; D is uncertain. Sequenced input: blood. CDR3: CAISTDQDQGNTIYF. The CDR3 nucleotides are TGTGCCATCAGTACCGATCAGGACCAAGGAAACACCATATATTTT.